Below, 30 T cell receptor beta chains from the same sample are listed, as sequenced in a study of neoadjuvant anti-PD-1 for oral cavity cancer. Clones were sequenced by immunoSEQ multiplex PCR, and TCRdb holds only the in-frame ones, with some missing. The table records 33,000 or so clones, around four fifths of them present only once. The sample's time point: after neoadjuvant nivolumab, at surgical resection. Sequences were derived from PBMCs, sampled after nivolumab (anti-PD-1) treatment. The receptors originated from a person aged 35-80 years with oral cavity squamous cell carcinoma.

The CDR3 loop reads CASSLGPTGELFF. DNA for the CDR3: TGTGCCAGCAGCTTAGGGCCGACCGGGGAGCTGTTTTTT. This rearrangement joins TRBV11-3 to TRBJ2-2; no definite D call. Trimming pared 1 base from V and 5 bases from J, leaving 5 bases between. This CDR3 spans 13 amino acids. CDR1 and CDR2 (germline): SGHNT, YENEEA.

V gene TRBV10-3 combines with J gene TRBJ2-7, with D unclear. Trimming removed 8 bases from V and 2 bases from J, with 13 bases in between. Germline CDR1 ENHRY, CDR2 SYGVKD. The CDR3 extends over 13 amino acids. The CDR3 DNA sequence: TGTGCCATCCGGCACCTACTCACCTACGAGCAGTACTTC. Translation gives CAIRHLLTYEQYF.

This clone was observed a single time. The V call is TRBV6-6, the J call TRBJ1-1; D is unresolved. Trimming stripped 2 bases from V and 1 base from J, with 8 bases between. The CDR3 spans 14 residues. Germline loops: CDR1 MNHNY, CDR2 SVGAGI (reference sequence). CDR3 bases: TGTGCCAGCAGTTACGTATGGGGGAACACTGAAGCTTTCTTT. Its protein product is CASSYVWGNTEAFF.

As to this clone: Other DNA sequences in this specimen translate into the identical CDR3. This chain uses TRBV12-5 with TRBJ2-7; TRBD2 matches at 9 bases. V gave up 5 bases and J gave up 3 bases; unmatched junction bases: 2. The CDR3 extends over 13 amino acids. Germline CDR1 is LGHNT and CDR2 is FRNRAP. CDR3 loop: CASGRGGGYEQYF. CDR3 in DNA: TGTGCTAGTGGTCGCGGGGGGGGCTACGAGCAGTACTTC.

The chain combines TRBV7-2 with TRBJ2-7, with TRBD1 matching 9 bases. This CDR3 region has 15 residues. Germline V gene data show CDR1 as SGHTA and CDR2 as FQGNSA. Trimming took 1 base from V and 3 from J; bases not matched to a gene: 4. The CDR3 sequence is CASSLVTGQGYEQYF. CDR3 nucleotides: TGTGCCAGCAGCTTAGTGACGGGACAGGGCTACGAGCAGTACTTC. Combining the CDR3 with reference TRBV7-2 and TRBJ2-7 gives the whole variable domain GAGVSQSPSNKVTEKGKDVELRCDPISGHTALYWYRQSLGQGLEFLIYFQGNSAPDKSGLPSDRFSAERTGGSVSTLTIQRTQQEDSAVYLCASSLVTGQGYEQYFGPGTRLTVT.

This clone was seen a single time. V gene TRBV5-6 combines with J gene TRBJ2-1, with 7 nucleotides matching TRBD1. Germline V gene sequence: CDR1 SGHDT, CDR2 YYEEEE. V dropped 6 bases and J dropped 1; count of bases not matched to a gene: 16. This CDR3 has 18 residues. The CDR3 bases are TGTGCCAGCAACTCAAGATACAGGGGAAGGGCATCCTACAATGAGCAGTTCTTC. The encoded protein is CASNSRYRGRASYNEQFF.

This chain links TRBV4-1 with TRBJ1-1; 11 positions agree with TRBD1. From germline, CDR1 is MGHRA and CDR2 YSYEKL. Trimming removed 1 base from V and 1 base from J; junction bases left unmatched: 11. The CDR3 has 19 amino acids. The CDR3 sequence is CASSQGQLGTGGWNTEAFF. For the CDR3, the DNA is TGCGCCAGCAGCCAAGGACAGTTAGGGACAGGGGGTTGGAACACTGAAGCTTTCTTT.

In DNA, the CDR3 is TGTGCCAGCAGTCCTCGGACGGACTTAGCCTACGAGCAGTACTTC. Translated: CASSPRTDLAYEQYF. The chain couples TRBV27 to TRBJ2-7; D might be TRBD2 (5 bases). Trimming took off 5 bases at V and 2 bases at J, with 16 bases between the two ends. The CDR3 length is 15 residues. In germline, CDR1 is MNHEY, CDR2 SMNVEV (reference sequence).

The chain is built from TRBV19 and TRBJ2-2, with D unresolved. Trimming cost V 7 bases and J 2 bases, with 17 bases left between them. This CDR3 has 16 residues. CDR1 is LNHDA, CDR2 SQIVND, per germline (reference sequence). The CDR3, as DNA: TGTGCCAGTAAATCGCCGGAACTCCTAAACACCGGGGAGCTGTTTTTT. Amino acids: CASKSPELLNTGELFF.

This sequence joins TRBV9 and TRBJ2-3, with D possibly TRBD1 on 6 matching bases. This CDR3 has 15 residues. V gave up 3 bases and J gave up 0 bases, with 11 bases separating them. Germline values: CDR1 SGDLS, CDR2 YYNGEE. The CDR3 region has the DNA TGTGCCAGCAGCGGAACAGGGAAGAGCACAGATACGCAGTATTTT. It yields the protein CASSGTGKSTDTQYF.

The CDR3 nucleotides are TGCGCCAGCAGCTTGGTACGGGCGAACACTGAAGCTTTCTTT. This encodes CASSLVRANTEAFF. The chain joins TRBV5-1 to TRBJ1-1; D is ambiguous. Germline CDR1 SGHRS, CDR2 YFSETQ. The V end was cut by 0 bases, the J end by 1 base, with 7 bases between. There are 14 residues in the CDR3.

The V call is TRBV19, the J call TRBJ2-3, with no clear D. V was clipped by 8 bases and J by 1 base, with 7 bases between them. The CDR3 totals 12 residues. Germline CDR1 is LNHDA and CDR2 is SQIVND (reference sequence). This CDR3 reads CASLGGTDTQYF. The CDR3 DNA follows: TGTGCCAGTTTGGGTGGCACAGATACGCAGTATTTT.

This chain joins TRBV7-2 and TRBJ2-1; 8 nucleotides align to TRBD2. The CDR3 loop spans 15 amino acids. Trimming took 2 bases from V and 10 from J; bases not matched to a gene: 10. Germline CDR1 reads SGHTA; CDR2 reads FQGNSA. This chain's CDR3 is CASSLLGGDFWEQFF. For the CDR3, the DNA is TGTGCCAGCAGCTTACTCGGGGGGGACTTTTGGGAGCAGTTCTTC.

The CDR3 spells CASSFDRGGYTF. CDR3 nucleotides: TGTGCCAGCAGCTTCGACCGGGGTGGCTACACCTTC. The V call is TRBV5-4, the J call TRBJ1-2; D not certain. Looked up from germline, CDR1 is SGHNT and CDR2 is YYREEE (reference sequence). This CDR3 region has 12 residues. Trimming pared 2 bases from V and 7 bases from J, leaving 9 bases between.

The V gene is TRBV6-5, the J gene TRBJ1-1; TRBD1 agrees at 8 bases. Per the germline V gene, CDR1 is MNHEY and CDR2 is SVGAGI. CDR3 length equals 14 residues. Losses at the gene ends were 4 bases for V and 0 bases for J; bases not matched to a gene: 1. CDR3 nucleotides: TGTGCCAGCAGTTGGGACAGGTTGAACACTGAAGCTTTCTTT. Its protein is CASSWDRLNTEAFF.

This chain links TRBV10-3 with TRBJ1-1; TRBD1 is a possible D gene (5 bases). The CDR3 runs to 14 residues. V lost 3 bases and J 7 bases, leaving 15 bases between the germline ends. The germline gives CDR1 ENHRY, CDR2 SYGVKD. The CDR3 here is CAISDTPTGDEAFF. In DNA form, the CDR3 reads TGTGCCATCAGTGATACCCCTACAGGAGATGAAGCTTTCTTT.

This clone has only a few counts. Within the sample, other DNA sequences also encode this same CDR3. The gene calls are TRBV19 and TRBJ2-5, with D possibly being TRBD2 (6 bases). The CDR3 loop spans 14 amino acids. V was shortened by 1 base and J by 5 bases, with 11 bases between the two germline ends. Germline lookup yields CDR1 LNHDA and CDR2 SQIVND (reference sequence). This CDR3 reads CASSIAGDGETQYF. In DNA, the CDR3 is TGTGCCAGTAGTATAGCGGGAGACGGGGAGACCCAGTACTTC.

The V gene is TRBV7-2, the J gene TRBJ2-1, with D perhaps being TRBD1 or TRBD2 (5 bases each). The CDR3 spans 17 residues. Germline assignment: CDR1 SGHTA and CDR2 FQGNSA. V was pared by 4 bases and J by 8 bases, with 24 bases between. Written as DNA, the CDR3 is TGTGCCAGCAGCTCGAGAGGCTCTCGGGACCCCTATCATGAGCAGTTCTTC. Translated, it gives CASSSRGSRDPYHEQFF. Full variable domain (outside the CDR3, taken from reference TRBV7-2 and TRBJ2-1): GAGVSQSPSNKVTEKGKDVELRCDPISGHTALYWYRQSLGQGLEFLIYFQGNSAPDKSGLPSDRFSAERTGGSVSTLTIQRTQQEDSAVYLCASSSRGSRDPYHEQFFGPGTRLTVL.

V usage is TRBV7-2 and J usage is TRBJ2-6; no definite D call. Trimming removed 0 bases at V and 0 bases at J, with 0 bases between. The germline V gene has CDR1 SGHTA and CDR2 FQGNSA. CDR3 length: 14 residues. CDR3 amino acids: CASSLASGANVLTF. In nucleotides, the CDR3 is TGTGCCAGCAGCTTAGCCTCTGGGGCCAACGTCCTGACTTTC.

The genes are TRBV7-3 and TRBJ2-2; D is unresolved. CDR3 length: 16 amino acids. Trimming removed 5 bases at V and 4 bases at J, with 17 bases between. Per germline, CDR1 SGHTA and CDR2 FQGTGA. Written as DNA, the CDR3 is TGTGCCAGCAGCCTATCCGCGGCCGGCGGCACCGGGGAGCTGTTTTTT. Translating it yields CASSLSAAGGTGELFF.

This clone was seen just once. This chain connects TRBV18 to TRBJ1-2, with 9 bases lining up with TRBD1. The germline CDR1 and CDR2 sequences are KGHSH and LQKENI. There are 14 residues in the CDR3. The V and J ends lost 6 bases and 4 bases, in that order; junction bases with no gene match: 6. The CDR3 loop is CASSPEGQGYGYTF. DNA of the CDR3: TGTGCCAGCTCGCCGGAGGGACAGGGCTATGGCTACACCTTC.

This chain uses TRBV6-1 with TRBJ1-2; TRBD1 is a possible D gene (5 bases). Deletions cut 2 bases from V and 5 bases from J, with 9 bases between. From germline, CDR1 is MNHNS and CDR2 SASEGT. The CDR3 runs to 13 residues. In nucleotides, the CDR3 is TGTGCCAGCAGTGAAAACAGGTATTATGGCTACACCTTC. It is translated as CASSENRYYGYTF.

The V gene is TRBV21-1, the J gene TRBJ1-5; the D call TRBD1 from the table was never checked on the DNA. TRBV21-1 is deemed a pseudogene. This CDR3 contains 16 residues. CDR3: CASSAGQGARGQPQHF. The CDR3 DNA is TGTGCCAGCAGCGCGGGACAGGGGGCTCGTGGTCAGCCCCAGCATTTT.

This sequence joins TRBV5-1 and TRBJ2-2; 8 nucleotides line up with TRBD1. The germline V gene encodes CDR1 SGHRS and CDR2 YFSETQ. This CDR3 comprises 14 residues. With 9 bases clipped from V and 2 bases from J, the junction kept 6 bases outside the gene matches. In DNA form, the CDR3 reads TGCGCCACCCAGACAGGGGATAACACCGGGGAGCTGTTTTTT. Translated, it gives CATQTGDNTGELFF.

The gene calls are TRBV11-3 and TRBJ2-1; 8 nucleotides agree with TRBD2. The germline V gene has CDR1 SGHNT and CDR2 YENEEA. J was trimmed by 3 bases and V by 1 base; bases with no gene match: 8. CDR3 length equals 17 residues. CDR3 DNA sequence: TGTGCCAGCAGCTTAGGGCTGCAGCGGGGGTTCTACAATGAGCAGTTCTTC. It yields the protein CASSLGLQRGFYNEQFF. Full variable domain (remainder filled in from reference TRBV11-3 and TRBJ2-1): EAGVVQSPRYKIIEKKQPVAFWCNPISGHNTLYWYLQNLGQGPELLIRYENEEAVDDSQLPKDRFSAERLKGVDSTLKIQPAELGDSAVYLCASSLGLQRGFYNEQFFGPGTRLTVL.

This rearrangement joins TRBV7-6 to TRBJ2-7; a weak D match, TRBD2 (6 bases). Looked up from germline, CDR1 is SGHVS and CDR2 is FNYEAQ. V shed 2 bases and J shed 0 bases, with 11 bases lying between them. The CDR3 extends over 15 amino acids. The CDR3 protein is CASSLWDGSSYEQYF. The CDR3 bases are TGTGCCAGCAGCTTATGGGACGGGAGCTCCTACGAGCAGTACTTC.

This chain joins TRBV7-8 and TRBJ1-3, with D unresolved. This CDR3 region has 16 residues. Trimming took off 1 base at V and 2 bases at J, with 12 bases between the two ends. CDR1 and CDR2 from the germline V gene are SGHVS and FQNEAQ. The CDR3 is CASSLVGPRAGNTIYF. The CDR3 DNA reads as TGTGCCAGCAGCTTAGTCGGCCCACGGGCTGGAAACACCATATATTTT.

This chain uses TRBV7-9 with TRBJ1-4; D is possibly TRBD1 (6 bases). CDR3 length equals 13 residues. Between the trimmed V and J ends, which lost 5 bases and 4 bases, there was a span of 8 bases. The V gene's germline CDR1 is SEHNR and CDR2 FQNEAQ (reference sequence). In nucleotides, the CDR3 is TGTGCCAGCAGCGTGGACAGTAATGAAAAACTGTTTTTT. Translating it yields CASSVDSNEKLFF.

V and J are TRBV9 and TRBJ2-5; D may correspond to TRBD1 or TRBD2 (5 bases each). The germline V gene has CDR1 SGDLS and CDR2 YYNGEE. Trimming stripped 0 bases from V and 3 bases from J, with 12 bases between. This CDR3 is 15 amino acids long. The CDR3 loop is CASSVGAEGKETQYF. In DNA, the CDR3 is TGTGCCAGCAGCGTAGGGGCTGAGGGGAAAGAGACCCAGTACTTC.

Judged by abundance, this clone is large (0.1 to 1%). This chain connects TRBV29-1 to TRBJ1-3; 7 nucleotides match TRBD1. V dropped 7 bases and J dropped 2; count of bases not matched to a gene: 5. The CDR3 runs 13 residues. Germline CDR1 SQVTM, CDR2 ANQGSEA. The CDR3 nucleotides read TGCAGCGCCGCTGGGACAGCTGGAAACACCATATATTTT. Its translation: CSAAGTAGNTIYF. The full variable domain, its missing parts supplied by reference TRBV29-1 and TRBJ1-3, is SAVISQKPSRDICQRGTSLTIQCQVDSQVTMMFWYRQQPGQSLTLIATANQGSEATYESGFVIDKFPISRPNLTFSTLTVSNMSPEDSSIYLCSAAGTAGNTIYFGEGSWLTVV.